Included here is one TCR beta chain sequence, with context. Its specificity is not known. This entry is derived from a study of T-cell memory formation after mild COVID-19. Overall study context: The TCR clusters were mostly specific to one donor.

General study results and limits: Researchers could not confirm that second-wave clones peaking on day 37 targeted SARS-CoV-2. Clones that contracted from day 15 to 85 were balanced CD4/CD8, while later expanders leaned CD4+.

With V trimmed by 5 bases and J by 3 bases, 4 bases remained unmatched. The CDR3 contains 14 residues. Germline V CDR1 and CDR2: SNHLY, FYNNEI. Barcoded TCR alpha and TCR beta cDNA libraries with UMIs came from 5'RACE using constant-segment primers. From the 5' RACE reads, TCRdb called clonotypes with MiXCR, one entry per CDR3 protein. The sample has fewer than 350,000 distinct CDR3 sequences; about a sixth are singletons. The specimen sequenced was PBMCs or a T cell subset sorted from them (not recorded which). The genes are TRBV2 and TRBJ1-5, with 7 bases matching TRBD1. The source is a man between 18 and 29 years old who had mild COVID-19 (a few samples of this study predate the infection). Cell type and time point are not known. CDR3 coding DNA: TGTGCCAGCAGTATACAGGGGATCAATCAGCCCCAGCATTTT. Protein sequence: CASSIQGINQPQHF.